The T cell receptor (beta chain) described here comes from a study of blood T cells in healthy people across ages. Study conclusions and caveats: The fall in TCR beta diversity per million T cells was roughly linear with age. Not knowing donor CMV status may have confounded expanded clonotype changes.

To note about this clonotype: Its antigen remains unknown.

The people who gave samples were healthy Caucasians from Russia, aged roughly 6 to 100. Samples had at least 7 million PBMCs isolated from them. It was with a sample-barcoded 5' primer and a J-beta primer mix that a second PCR of roughly 7 to 12 cycles was run. TCRdb processed the 5' RACE reads anew with MiXCR; each CDR3 protein has one entry. The sample shows 1 million to 1.2 million distinct CDR3 sequences, 35% to 40% of them seen only once. There are 14 residues in the CDR3. Germline V gives CDR1 LGHNT, CDR2 FRNRAP. V lost 7 bases, J lost 2 bases, and 15 bases lay in between. The sequencing sample was made of blood. The chain is built from TRBV12-5 and TRBJ2-7; D gene ambiguous. The sequence derives from a man aged 18 to 30 in good health. This CDR3 is CASALPVMTYEQYF. The CDR3 nucleotides are TGTGCTAGTGCCCTCCCAGTTATGACCTACGAGCAGTACTTC.